The 12 T cell receptor beta chains below come from one sample, sequenced in a study of cytomegalovirus exposure and HLA in healthy donors (dated by TCRdb to 2016 to 2017). Library preparation employed the immunoSEQ multiplex PCR assay. For the multiplex PCR, a mixture combining 60 forward primers for TCR Vbeta segments and 13 reverse primers for TCR Jbeta segments was used. This is the immuneACCESS table as TCRdb keeps it, with only in-frame sequences that have V and J called. A part of the clones is gone; compared with another copy, unresolved V genes explain less than half, and the rest is unexplained. The sample's records list fewer than 85,000 clones. The top ten constitute approximately 15% of the sample. Sequencing used PBMCs. Receptors were obtained from a middle-aged man in good health and CMV-seropositive.

This chain uses TRBV30 with TRBJ2-7, with 9 bases that match TRBD1. V dropped 2 bases and J dropped 6; count of bases not matched to a gene: 5. This CDR3 region has 13 residues. Germline loops: CDR1 GTSNPN, CDR2 SVGIG (reference sequence). The CDR3 loop is CAWSSGTGCEQYV. In DNA form, the CDR3 reads TGTGCCTGGAGTTCCGGGACAGGGTGCGAGCAGTACGTC.

The rearrangement links TRBV4-1 to TRBJ2-7; a possible D gene is TRBD1 (6 bases). The germline CDR1 and CDR2 sequences are MGHRA and YSYEKL. The CDR3 spans 15 residues. The germline V and J ends were trimmed by 2 bases and 2 bases, with 13 bases remaining between them. CDR3 protein: CASSQYGQSAYEQYF. CDR3 DNA sequence: TGCGCCAGCAGCCAATACGGACAGAGCGCCTACGAGCAGTACTTC.

The chain employs TRBV7-2 and TRBJ2-2; 11 positions match TRBD1. Trimming at V came to 5 bases and at J to 6 bases, leaving 14 bases not matched to a gene. CDR3 length: 18 residues. CDR1 and CDR2 (germline): SGHTA, FQGNSA. The CDR3 DNA is TGTGCCAGCAGCCTGTCCCCCCCAGGACAGGGGGCCGCCGGGGAGCTGTTTTTT. This gives the protein CASSLSPPGQGAAGELFF. The full variable domain, rest sourced from reference TRBV7-2 and TRBJ2-2, is GAGVSQSPSNKVTEKGKDVELRCDPISGHTALYWYRQSLGQGLEFLIYFQGNSAPDKSGLPSDRFSAERTGGSVSTLTIQRTQQEDSAVYLCASSLSPPGQGAAGELFFGEGSRLTVL.

This chain connects TRBV15 to TRBJ2-7, with 7 bases aligning to TRBD2. Germline V gene sequence: CDR1 LNHNV, CDR2 YYDKDF (reference sequence). The CDR3 is 13 residues long. The junction had 5 bases not matched to a gene; V was cut back by 7 bases and J by 2 bases. The CDR3 DNA reads as TGTGCCACCACCCGGGAGGTAGCCTACGAGCAGTACTTC. Translation gives CATTREVAYEQYF.

The CDR3 spells CASSLIPGTDEKLFF. The CDR3 DNA reads TGCGCCAGCAGCCTTATCCCCGGGACAGATGAAAAACTGTTTTTT. This chain connects TRBV4-1 to TRBJ1-4; TRBD1 aligns across 7 bases. The V segment lost 4 bases and the J segment 6 bases; nucleotides outside the gene matches: 8. The CDR3 spans 15 residues. The germline CDR1 and CDR2 sequences are MGHRA and YSYEKL.

The V and J genes are TRBV28 and TRBJ1-1; D may be TRBD1 (5 bases). CDR1 is MDHEN, CDR2 SYDVKM, per germline. The V and J ends lost 5 bases and 0 bases respectively, with 13 bases between them. The length of the CDR3 is 15 residues. CDR3 amino acids: CASSPAQVLNTEAFF. In DNA, the CDR3 is TGTGCCAGCAGTCCGGCACAGGTATTGAACACTGAAGCTTTCTTT.

This sequence joins TRBV11-2 and TRBJ1-1; D may be TRBD1 (5 bases). CDR3 size: 15 residues. Germline lookup yields CDR1 SGHAT and CDR2 FQNNGV. Trimming stripped 5 bases from V and 1 base from J, with 14 bases between. The CDR3, as DNA: TGTGCCAGCAGCCCCCTCCTCACAGGGAACACTGAAGCTTTCTTT. This sequence encodes CASSPLLTGNTEAFF.

The chain employs TRBV6-1 and TRBJ1-5, with 8 nucleotides matching TRBD1. V dropped 7 bases and J dropped 2; count of bases not matched to a gene: 4. Germline V gives CDR1 MNHNS, CDR2 SASEGT. This CDR3 has 14 amino acids. This CDR3 is CASTQGAGNQPQHF. CDR3 coding DNA: TGTGCCAGCACCCAGGGGGCGGGCAATCAGCCCCAGCATTTT.

For the CDR3, the DNA is TGCGCCAGCAGCCAGAGGGTGACAGGGCTTAATCGTAGGGAGACCCAGTACTTC. This codes for CASSQRVTGLNRRETQYF. V is TRBV4-1 and J is TRBJ2-5; 7 bases line up with TRBD1. Germline CDR1 MGHRA, CDR2 YSYEKL. The ends lost 3 bases at V and 5 bases at J; junction bases unmatched: 18. The CDR3 consists of 18 residues.

The CDR3 spells CASSFGTSGKGEQFF. The DNA of the CDR3 is TGCGCCAGCAGCTTCGGGACTAGCGGGAAGGGTGAGCAGTTCTTC. This chain connects TRBV5-1 to TRBJ2-1, with 13 bases matching TRBD2. Germline trimming cut 2 bases from V and 9 bases from J; bases unmatched to any gene: 5. The CDR3 is 15 amino acids. CDR1 is SGHRS and CDR2 is YFSETQ in the germline V gene. Full variable domain (rest looked up from reference TRBV5-1 and TRBJ2-1): KAGVTQTPRYLIKTRGQQVTLSCSPISGHRSVSWYQQTPGQGLQFLFEYFSETQRNKGNFPGRFSGRQFSNSRSEMNVSTLELGDSALYLCASSFGTSGKGEQFFGPGTRLTVL.

The J gene is TRBJ1-3, the V gene TRBV4-1, with D tentatively TRBD1 (5 bases). CDR3 length: 16 amino acids. The germline gives CDR1 MGHRA, CDR2 YSYEKL. Deletions cut 0 bases from V and 8 bases from J, with 17 bases between. In nucleotides, the CDR3 is TGCGCCAGCAGCCAAGACACCTTCGGGTTCAGGGACACCATATATTTT. This codes for CASSQDTFGFRDTIYF.

The V gene is TRBV6-1, the J gene TRBJ1-1; D ambiguous. Germline assignment: CDR1 MNHNS and CDR2 SASEGT. V dropped 1 base and J dropped 2 bases, with 14 bases sitting between them. The CDR3 sequence is 16 residues long. The CDR3, as DNA: TGTGCCAGCAGTGAAGGCAGGTACGGACTCAACACTGAAGCTTTCTTT. Protein product: CASSEGRYGLNTEAFF.